Listed below are T cell receptor beta chains from one sample, sequenced in a study of human T cells and chemical hapten exposure. TCRdb recomputed calls from the RACE reads with MiXCR, one row per CDR3 protein. The table has tens of thousands of distinct CDR3 sequences, about 10% seen once. The specimen sequenced was whole blood. These TCRs come from a female donor in good health. Some clones in this sample may be carry-over from other donors' samples. The CDR3 runs from the conserved cysteine through the conserved F or W. D genes are given only for firm matches. Size tells how often a clone was seen (once, few, many) or the class of an expanded clone, and some rows leave it out.

D	V	size	J	CDR3	DNA
.	TRBV19	many	TRBJ2-7	CASSISASNYEQYF	TGTGCCAGTAGTATATCGGCCTCGAACTACGAGCAGTACTTC
TRBD1	TRBV11-3	.	TRBJ2-7	CASSYTGTGALQYF	TGTGCCAGCAGCTATACCGGGACAGGGGCTTTGCAGTACTTC
TRBD1	TRBV28	many	TRBJ1-1	CASSLWLDRVTEAFF	TGTGCCAGCAGTTTATGGTTGGACAGGGTCACTGAAGCTTTCTTT
.	TRBV7-2	.	TRBJ1-1	CASSKGVNTEAFF	TGTGCCAGCAGCAAGGGGGTGAACACTGAAGCTTTCTTT
.	TRBV7-2	.	TRBJ2-1	CASSPPPGRNEQFF	TGTGCCAGCAGCCCCCCCCCAGGGCGCAATGAGCAGTTCTTC
.	TRBV28	few	TRBJ2-5	CASQPGDRQETQYF	TGTGCCAGCCAGCCGGGGGATAGGCAAGAGACCCAGTACTTC
TRBD2	TRBV3-1	few	TRBJ2-1	CASSQVYPGGWQFF	TGTGCCAGCAGCCAAGTTTATCCGGGGGGTTGGCAGTTCTTC
TRBD1	TRBV29-1	many	TRBJ2-1	CSVAQGVGEQFF	TGCAGCGTTGCACAGGGGGTTGGTGAGCAGTTCTTC
.	TRBV12-3/TRBV12-4	many	TRBJ1-5	CASSLATGNQPQHF	TGTGCCAGCAGTTTAGCCACAGGCAATCAGCCCCAGCATTTT
TRBD1	TRBV3-1	many	TRBJ2-3	CASSQGQGSTDTQYF	TGCGCCAGCAGCCAAGGACAGGGTAGCACAGATACGCAGTATTTT
.	TRBV29-1	many	TRBJ1-3	CSVERPGGNTIYF	TGCAGCGTTGAAAGACCAGGGGGAAACACCATATATTTT
.	TRBV6-2/TRBV6-3	few	TRBJ1-2	CASSYNFGGYTF	TGTGCCAGCAGTTATAACTTTGGTGGCTACACCTTC
.	TRBV29-1	many	TRBJ2-1	CSAFRSGHKNEQFF	TGCAGCGCCTTTCGCTCGGGTCACAAGAATGAGCAGTTCTTC
.	TRBV6-1	few	TRBJ1-3	CGGRTSSGNTIYF	TGTGGTGGCCGAACAAGCTCTGGAAACACCATATATTTT
TRBD1	TRBV5-6	many	TRBJ1-4	CASSLLQGGSEKLFF	TGTGCCAGCAGCCTACTACAGGGGGGCAGTGAAAAACTGTTTTTT
.	TRBV7-9	.	TRBJ2-4	CASSSFTGRGNIQYF	TGTGCCAGCAGCTCATTCACGGGTCGGGGAAACATTCAGTACTTC
.	TRBV6-2/TRBV6-3	many	TRBJ1-2	CASTHAAYGYTF	TGTGCCAGCACCCACGCAGCCTATGGCTACACCTTC
.	TRBV6-5	many	TRBJ2-5	CASSNSRETQYF	TGTGCCAGCAGCAACTCGCGGGAGACCCAGTACTTC
.	TRBV14	.	TRBJ2-4	CASSRGLGKNIQYF	TGTGCCAGCAGTCGGGGACTTGGGAAAAACATTCAGTACTTC
.	TRBV7-6	.	TRBJ2-5	CASSKRSRSQETQYF	TGTGCCAGCAGCAAACGTAGTAGGTCTCAAGAGACCCAGTACTTC
.	TRBV28	.	TRBJ2-3	CASSLPPVLTSRGGDTQYF	TGTGCCAGCAGTTTACCTCCCGTCTTAACTAGCCGGGGTGGAGATACGCAGTATTTT
TRBD2	TRBV7-9	.	TRBJ2-3	CASSSDPGTSGARSTDTQYF	TGTGCCAGCAGCTCCGATCCCGGGACTAGCGGGGCTCGTAGCACAGATACGCAGTATTTT
.	TRBV7-9	.	TRBJ2-7	CASSSHPTGPGEQYF	TGTGCCAGCAGCTCCCACCCAACAGGTCCAGGCGAGCAGTACTTC
.	TRBV2	few	TRBJ2-3	CASKEGPTDTQYF	TGTGCCAGCAAGGAGGGACCCACAGATACGCAGTATTTT
TRBD1	TRBV20-1	few	TRBJ2-3	CSAEGQGVDTQYF	TGCAGTGCTGAAGGACAGGGAGTGGATACGCAGTATTTT
TRBD1	TRBV12-3/TRBV12-4	many	TRBJ1-2	CASGWGQGYGYTF	TGTGCCAGCGGCTGGGGACAGGGCTATGGCTACACCTTC
TRBD2	TRBV11-1	few	TRBJ2-7	CASSFHGASGDSYEQYF	TGTGCCAGCAGCTTTCACGGGGCTAGCGGGGACTCCTACGAGCAGTACTTC
.	TRBV29-1	many	TRBJ1-1	CSVHEAEAFF	TGCAGCGTTCATGAGGCTGAAGCTTTCTTT
.	TRBV20-1	.	TRBJ2-3	CSHGGTHDADTQYF	TGCAGTCATGGTGGGACCCACGACGCAGATACGCAGTATTTT
TRBD2	TRBV30	.	TRBJ2-7	CAWTGVKVGGSSYEQYF	TGTGCCTGGACGGGGGTTAAGGTGGGCGGGAGTTCCTACGAGCAGTACTTC
.	TRBV4-1	.	TRBJ1-4	CASSHPLEKLFF	TGCGCCAGCAGCCACCCGTTAGAAAAACTGTTTTTT
.	TRBV7-6	many	TRBJ2-5	CASSLGGVGFTETQYF	TGTGCCAGCAGCTTAGGGGGCGTAGGGTTCACGGAGACCCAGTACTTC
.	TRBV9	.	TRBJ1-1	CASGWGLDTEAFF	TGTGCCAGCGGGTGGGGTCTGGACACTGAAGCTTTCTTT
.	TRBV20-1	few	TRBJ2-3	CSARGGGSTDTQYF	TGCAGTGCTAGGGGGGGAGGAAGCACAGATACGCAGTATTTT
TRBD2	TRBV7-8	few	TRBJ2-3	CASTRTSGGTDTQYF	TGTGCCAGCACCAGGACTAGCGGGGGCACAGATACGCAGTATTTT
.	TRBV6-1	many	TRBJ1-4	CASSEIAGEDEKLFF	TGTGCCAGCAGTGAAATCGCAGGGGAAGATGAAAAACTGTTTTTT
.	TRBV4-1	.	TRBJ2-5	CASSQAEHGRGTQYF	TGCGCCAGCAGCCAAGCTGAACACGGGCGCGGGACCCAGTACTTC
.	TRBV6-2/TRBV6-3	.	TRBJ2-6	CASSYSIGIGANVLTF	TGTGCCAGCAGTTACTCGATCGGGATCGGGGCCAACGTCCTGACTTTC
.	TRBV28	.	TRBJ1-4	CASSLRGFTNEKLFF	TGTGCCAGCAGTTTGAGGGGATTCACTAATGAAAAACTGTTTTTT
.	TRBV19	few	TRBJ2-7	CASSIPGSYEQYF	TGTGCCAGTAGTATCCCCGGGTCCTACGAGCAGTACTTC
.	TRBV20-1	.	TRBJ1-6	CSAILDSPRGNSPLHF	TGCAGTGCCATCCTAGACAGTCCCCGTGGTAATTCACCCCTCCACTTT
TRBD2	TRBV7-2	.	TRBJ2-5	CASSPSSGRWETQYF	TGTGCCAGCAGCCCGTCTAGCGGGAGGTGGGAGACCCAGTACTTC
.	TRBV28	few	TRBJ2-7	CASSSPAVEQYF	TGTGCCAGCAGTAGTCCGGCGGTCGAGCAGTACTTC
.	TRBV2	few	TRBJ2-6	CASTRASVSSGANVLTF	TGTGCCAGCACACGAGCCTCAGTAAGCTCTGGGGCCAACGTCCTGACTTTC
TRBD2	TRBV28	many	TRBJ2-3	CASSLLAGAGPDTQYF	TGTGCCAGCAGCCTCCTAGCGGGAGCGGGCCCAGATACGCAGTATTTT
.	TRBV7-3	.	TRBJ2-1	CASSLTAGTYNEQFF	TGTGCCAGCAGCTTAACTGCCGGGACCTACAATGAGCAGTTCTTC
.	TRBV5-1	.	TRBJ2-7	CASSQRAGGGGHEQYF	TGCGCCAGCAGCCAGCGGGCAGGCGGCGGAGGGCACGAGCAGTACTTC
TRBD1	TRBV12-3/TRBV12-4	.	TRBJ1-1	CASSSYRGEMNTEAFF	TGTGCCAGCAGTTCCTACAGGGGCGAAATGAACACTGAAGCTTTCTTT
.	TRBV6-6	few	TRBJ1-1	CASSYPRQKVAQNTEAFF	TGTGCCAGCAGTTATCCCCGACAAAAAGTTGCCCAGAACACTGAAGCTTTCTTT
.	TRBV7-6	few	TRBJ2-7	CASSLVVYEQYF	TGTGCCAGCAGCTTAGTGGTCTACGAGCAGTACTTC
TRBD2	TRBV7-9	.	TRBJ2-1	CASSRLALIHEQFF	TGTGCCAGCAGCAGACTAGCGTTGATCCATGAGCAGTTCTTC
.	TRBV12-3/TRBV12-4	many	TRBJ2-1	CASSLQGFDEQFF	TGTGCCAGCAGTTTGCAGGGGTTCGATGAGCAGTTCTTC
.	TRBV28	.	TRBJ1-1	CASSFQGVTEAFF	TGTGCCAGCAGTTTTCAGGGCGTCACTGAAGCTTTCTTT
TRBD1	TRBV12-3/TRBV12-4	few	TRBJ1-2	CASSLRGGESYGYTF	TGTGCCAGCAGTTTACGAGGGGGCGAGAGCTATGGCTACACCTTC
TRBD2	TRBV19	few	TRBJ2-3	CASSIERDLTDTQYF	TGTGCCAGTAGTATTGAGCGGGACCTCACAGATACGCAGTATTTT